The 11 T cell receptor beta chains reported below all come from one sample, sequenced in a study of blood T cell repertoires in COVID-19. Sequenced by immunoSEQ multiplex PCR; TCRdb stores in-frame clones only, minus some. The sample records around 100,000 clones, roughly 92% being singletons. The sequenced sample consisted of peripheral blood. The receptors derive from a man in his fifties or sixties with acute or convalescent COVID-19.

DNA of the CDR3: TGTGCCAGTAGTGAAGAGGCAGGAAACACCATATATTTT. It encodes CASSEEAGNTIYF. The rearrangement links TRBV19 to TRBJ1-3; D unresolved. CDR3 length equals 13 residues. Germline-derived CDR1 and CDR2 are LNHDA and SQIVND (reference sequence). V shed 5 bases and J shed 4 bases, with 9 bases lying between them. Full variable domain (rest looked up from reference TRBV19 and TRBJ1-3): DGGITQSPKYLFRKEGQNVTLSCEQNLNHDAMYWYRQDPGQGLRLIYYSQIVNDFQKGDIAEGYSVSREKKESFPLTVTSAQKNPTAFYLCASSEEAGNTIYFGEGSWLTVV.

The rearrangement links TRBV5-1 to TRBJ2-2; 10 nucleotides align to TRBD1. CDR1 is SGHRS and CDR2 is YFSETQ in the germline V gene. The CDR3 has 18 amino acids. Losses at the gene ends were 0 bases for V and 4 bases for J; bases not matched to a gene: 9. CDR3 DNA sequence: TGCGCCAGCAGCTTGGTGGTACGACAGGGGGCGGCCACCGGGGAGCTGTTTTTT. Protein: CASSLVVRQGAATGELFF.

The rearrangement joins TRBV19 to TRBJ1-4, with 9 bases matching TRBD1. J gave up 6 bases and V 6 bases, and 8 bases lay outside the gene matches. In germline, CDR1 is LNHDA, CDR2 SQIVND (reference sequence). The CDR3 has 15 residues. CDR3 DNA: TGTGCCAGTAGCGACGGGACAGGGTGGGATGAAAAACTGTTTTTT. It codes for CASSDGTGWDEKLFF.

The chain links TRBV7-2 to TRBJ2-7; 10 positions match TRBD2. The CDR3 totals 15 residues. Germline V gene sequence: CDR1 SGHTA, CDR2 FQGNSA. The ends lost 2 bases at V and 2 bases at J; junction bases unmatched: 3. This CDR3 reads CASSLSLAGAYEQYF. In nucleotides, the CDR3 is TGTGCCAGCAGCTTATCCCTAGCGGGGGCCTACGAGCAGTACTTC.

CDR3 nucleotide sequence: TGTGCCAGCAGCGTTTCCCCCGACAACTACGAGCAGTACTTC. Its protein product is CASSVSPDNYEQYF. V and J are TRBV9 and TRBJ2-7; unclear D gene. This CDR3 has 14 residues. The ends were cut back, 2 bases at V and 3 bases at J, with 12 bases in the middle. The germline V gene encodes CDR1 SGDLS and CDR2 YYNGEE. Combining the CDR3 with reference TRBV9 and TRBJ2-7 gives the whole variable domain DSGVTQTPKHLITATGQRVTLRCSPRSGDLSVYWYQQSLDQGLQFLIQYYNGEERAKGNILERFSAQQFPDLHSELNLSSLELGDSALYFCASSVSPDNYEQYFGPGTRLTVT.

The J gene is TRBJ1-2, the V gene TRBV11-2; no reliable D call. This CDR3 is 14 amino acids long. Trimming shortened V by 5 bases and J by 7 bases, and 17 bases separated the two germline ends. From germline, CDR1 is SGHAT and CDR2 FQNNGV. CDR3 sequence reads: CASSPDRSSGGYTF. For the CDR3, the DNA is TGTGCCAGCAGCCCCGATCGGTCCTCTGGTGGCTACACCTTC.

CDR3 sequence reads: CAWSVPGHQNGYTF. Written as DNA, the CDR3 is TGTGCCTGGAGTGTACCGGGACACCAAAATGGCTACACCTTC. The chain recombines TRBV30 with TRBJ1-2; tentative D call: TRBD1 (6 bases). The CDR3 totals 14 residues. Deletions cut 0 bases from V and 6 bases from J, with 14 bases between. Germline CDR1 GTSNPN, CDR2 SVGIG (reference sequence).

V and J are TRBV7-2 and TRBJ2-2; 10 bases align to TRBD2. The CDR3 is made up of 17 amino acids. Germline lookup yields CDR1 SGHTA and CDR2 FQGNSA. The V gene end was trimmed by 5 bases and the J gene end by 7 bases; junction bases not matched to a gene: 13. The CDR3 is CASSPGSGRARDGELFF. Written as DNA, the CDR3 is TGTGCCAGCAGCCCAGGGAGCGGGAGGGCCCGAGACGGGGAGCTGTTTTTT.

V usage is TRBV28 and J usage is TRBJ2-7, with D possibly matching TRBD2 (5 bases). The CDR3 has 14 amino acids. CDR1 MDHEN and CDR2 SYDVKM come from the germline V gene. V gave up 7 bases and J gave up 3 bases, with 16 bases separating them. CDR3 coding DNA: TGTGCCAGCATTGGGCCCTTTGCGGGCTACGAGCAGTACTTC. Amino acids: CASIGPFAGYEQYF.

This clone showed up just once. The rearrangement joins TRBV6-5 to TRBJ1-5, with a tentative D call TRBD1 (5 bases). The CDR3 length is 15 residues. CDR1 is MNHEY and CDR2 is SVGAGI in the germline V gene. V lost 6 bases and J lost 0, with 12 bases in between. CDR3 loop: CASRRGLYSNQPQHF. The CDR3 DNA follows: TGTGCCAGCAGAAGGGGCCTCTATAGCAATCAGCCCCAGCATTTT.

This clone was seen a single time. V gene TRBV3-1 (or the pseudogene TRBV3-2) combines with J gene TRBJ1-2, with D possibly TRBD1 on 6 matching bases. The CDR3 spans 12 residues. Trimming pared 2 bases from V and 6 bases from J, leaving 7 bases between. Germline V gene lookup returns CDR1 LGHDT and CDR2 YNNKEL (reference sequence). The CDR3 here is CASSQSGDGYTF. CDR3 nucleotide sequence: TGTGCCAGCAGCCAATCAGGGGATGGCTACACCTTC.